These 25 T cell receptor beta chains were all obtained from the same sample, sequenced in a study of blood T cells in healthy people across ages. With a J-beta primer mix and a sample-barcoded 5' primer, a second PCR ran roughly 6 to 11 cycles. TCRdb reprocessed the 5' RACE reads via MiXCR and lists one record per CDR3 protein. The sample records approximately 1,700,000 distinct CDR3 sequences, about 39% being singletons. The sequenced sample was blood. The receptors shown here come from a human donor in good health.

This rearrangement joins TRBV2 to TRBJ2-5, with 8 bases that match TRBD1. This CDR3 region has 13 residues. J lost 9 bases, V lost 11 bases, and 14 bases had no gene match. Germline V lookup: CDR1 SNHLY, CDR2 FYNNEI. CDR3 nucleotide sequence: TGTGCCGGCATGGGACAGGTCGTTTCTCCCCAGTACTTC. Protein product: CAGMGQVVSPQYF.

The chain joins TRBV29-1 to TRBJ2-7; TRBD1 matches at 7 bases. Per the germline V gene, CDR1 is SQVTM and CDR2 is ANQGSEA. After removal of 6 bases from V and 1 base from J, the junction contained 3 bases not matched to a gene. This CDR3 spans 12 amino acids. Written as DNA, the CDR3 is TGCAGCGTGACAGGGAGATCCTACGAGCAGTACTTC. This encodes CSVTGRSYEQYF.

At least ten counts were recorded for this clonotype. The CDR3 bases are TGTGCCAGCAGCCCCCTAGGGGGTACTAATGAAAAACTGTTTTTT. Its protein product is CASSPLGGTNEKLFF. The chain links TRBV27 to TRBJ1-4; tentatively, D is TRBD1 (6 bases). This CDR3 comprises 15 residues. Germline CDR1 and CDR2: MNHEY and SMNVEV (reference sequence). V was clipped by 6 bases and J by 2 bases, with 13 bases between them.

This clonotype was counted a few times. The chain recombines TRBV12-3 or TRBV12-4 with TRBJ1-1, with D unclear. Trimming took off 7 bases at V and 5 bases at J, with 11 bases between the two ends. The CDR3 runs to 12 residues. The CDR3 is CASKLMRTEAFF. CDR3 DNA: TGTGCCAGCAAGTTAATGAGGACTGAAGCTTTCTTT.

V is TRBV27 and J is TRBJ2-7; D may correspond to TRBD1 or TRBD2 (5 bases each). This CDR3 comprises 13 residues. V was pared by 3 bases and J by 6 bases, with 12 bases between. Looked up from germline, CDR1 is MNHEY and CDR2 is SMNVEV (reference sequence). CDR3 nucleotides: TGTGCCAGCAGTTTTGGACAACTAGTCGAGCAGTACTTC. Its translation: CASSFGQLVEQYF.

The V and J genes are TRBV6-2 or TRBV6-3 and TRBJ2-7; tentatively, D is TRBD2 (5 bases). In germline, CDR1 is MNHEY, CDR2 SVGEGT. Trimming removed 7 bases at V and 0 bases at J, with 16 bases between. This CDR3 has 15 residues. The CDR3 DNA follows: TGTGCCAGCAAATCGGAGGAACTGATCTCCTACGAGCAGTACTTC. Encoded protein: CASKSEELISYEQYF.

This chain links TRBV27 with TRBJ2-5; perhaps D is TRBD1 or TRBD2 (5 bases each). This CDR3 contains 15 residues. CDR1 and CDR2 from the germline V gene are MNHEY and SMNVEV (reference sequence). V lost 2 bases, J lost 4 bases, and 14 bases lay in between. The CDR3 here is CASSLDVQGRETQYF. CDR3 DNA: TGTGCCAGCAGTTTAGATGTGCAGGGACGAGAGACCCAGTACTTC.

This clonotype occurred a few times. One end of the junction varies from germline; a read error may be responsible. As DNA, the CDR3 is TGTGCCAACAGCCCAAACCGGTTGGAGCCGAAAGAGACCCAGTACTTC. As protein: CANSPNRLEPKETQYF. The chain joins TRBV7-9 to TRBJ2-5, with unresolved D. CDR1 and CDR2 (germline): SEHNR, FQNEAQ (reference sequence). CDR3 length equals 16 residues.

Only one count was recorded for this clonotype. At one end, the junction sequence differs from germline, possibly due to a read error. The gene calls are TRBV6-2 or TRBV6-3 and TRBJ1-1; D is unresolved. The length of the CDR3 is 13 residues. CDR1 is MNHEY, CDR2 SVGEGT, per germline. The CDR3 is CASSWVLGTKAFF. CDR3 nucleotide sequence: TGTGCCAGCAGTTGGGTCCTGGGCACTAAAGCTTTCTTT.

Comment on this clonotype: Mismatch with germline at one junction end may stem from a read error. V is TRBV20-1 and J is TRBJ2-3; 11 bases align to TRBD2. The CDR3 spans 14 residues. The germline CDR1 and CDR2 sequences are DFQATT and SNEGSKA (reference sequence). CDR3 in DNA: TGCAGTGCTAGCCTAGCGGGGGGCACAGATACACAGTATTTT. This codes for CSASLAGGTDTQYF.

This clonotype was seen only once. The rearrangement joins TRBV6-2 or TRBV6-3 to TRBJ2-1, with TRBD1 identical over 10 bases. The germline gives CDR1 MNHEY, CDR2 SVGEGT. V gave up 5 bases and J gave up 7 bases; unmatched junction bases: 8. CDR3 length: 15 residues. CDR3 loop: CASSQRGTGENEQFF. In DNA form, the CDR3 reads TGTGCCAGCAGTCAACGGGGGACAGGGGAGAATGAGCAGTTCTTC.

This clonotype has a handful of counts. The V and J genes are TRBV12-3 or TRBV12-4 and TRBJ2-3, with D unresolved. The CDR3 sequence is 14 residues long. Trimming pared 3 bases from V and 2 bases from J, leaving 9 bases between. The CDR3 spells CASSFIVNTDTQYF. CDR3 coding DNA: TGTGCCAGCAGTTTCATCGTTAACACAGATACGCAGTATTTT.

This chain joins TRBV28 and TRBJ1-4, with D unclear. The length of the CDR3 is 16 residues. Germline CDR1 is MDHEN and CDR2 is SYDVKM. Trimming cost V 4 bases and J 0 bases, with 12 bases left between them. CDR3 region: CASSSLLLTTNEKLFF. CDR3 DNA sequence: TGTGCCAGCAGTTCCTTACTGCTCACAACTAATGAAAAACTGTTTTTT. The complete variable domain, with remaining parts taken from reference TRBV28 and TRBJ1-4, reads DVKVTQSSRYLVKRTGEKVFLECVQDMDHENMFWYRQDPGLGLRLIYFSYDVKMKEKGDIPEGYSVSREKKERFSLILESASTNQTSMYLCASSSLLLTTNEKLFFGSGTQLSVL.

The chain combines TRBV9 with TRBJ2-5; D not certain. Germline lookup yields CDR1 SGDLS and CDR2 YYNGEE. Trimming pared 2 bases from V and 11 bases from J, leaving 16 bases between. The CDR3 length is 13 residues. CDR3 DNA sequence: TGTGCCAGCAGCGTCCAGGAAGTTAAAGAGCAGTACTTC. Translation gives CASSVQEVKEQYF.

The V gene is TRBV29-1, the J gene TRBJ1-5; 9 nucleotides line up with TRBD1. With V trimmed by 8 bases and J by 3 bases, 5 bases remained unmatched. The V gene's germline CDR1 is SQVTM and CDR2 ANQGSEA. CDR3 length: 13 residues. The CDR3 sequence: CSCGQGYNQPQHF. The CDR3 DNA follows: TGCAGCTGTGGACAGGGGTACAATCAGCCCCAGCATTTT.

This clonotype was picked up a small number of times. This sequence joins TRBV7-9 and TRBJ1-2; possibly TRBD1 for D (6 bases). The ends were cut back, 2 bases at V and 2 bases at J, with 12 bases in the middle. CDR3 length: 15 amino acids. From germline, CDR1 is SEHNR and CDR2 FQNEAQ (reference sequence). This CDR3 reads CASSLSWTENYGYTF. CDR3 coding DNA: TGTGCCAGCAGCTTATCCTGGACAGAAAACTATGGCTACACCTTC.

The chain's CDR3 is CASSLGPQETFF. The CDR3 nucleotides read TGTGCCAGCAGCTTAGGCCCTCAGGAGACTTTCTTT. The chain employs TRBV7-9 and TRBJ1-1, with D uncertain. The CDR3 is made up of 12 amino acids. Trimming left V 1 base short and J 12 bases short, with 12 bases between. In germline, CDR1 is SEHNR, CDR2 FQNEAQ (reference sequence).

The chain has TRBV12-3 or TRBV12-4 and TRBJ2-6; no reliable D call. This CDR3 has 14 residues. Trimming cost V 6 bases and J 3 bases, with 9 bases left between them. CDR3 DNA: TGTGCCAGCAGCGTATCTGATGGGGCCAACGTCCTGACTTTC. Translated: CASSVSDGANVLTF.

In regard to this clonotype: One end of the junction varies from germline; a read error may be responsible. This chain links TRBV4-3 with TRBJ1-4; maybe TRBD1 (6 bases). The CDR3 runs to 16 residues. Per germline, CDR1 LGHNA and CDR2 YSLEER. The CDR3 loop is CASSKEHDRSNEKLFF. CDR3 DNA: TGCGCCAGCAGCAAAGAGCATGACAGGTCTAATGAAAAACTGTTTTTT.

For this clonotype: Relative to the germline gene, one junction end is altered; a read error may explain this. The V call is TRBV7-2, the J call TRBJ2-5; D unresolved. Germline CDR1 reads SGHTA; CDR2 reads FQGNSA. The CDR3 has 13 residues. CDR3: CVSRFFPQETQYF. The CDR3 nucleotides read TGTGTCAGCAGGTTTTTCCCGCAGGAGACCCAGTACTTC.

This chain connects TRBV7-9 to TRBJ2-5; D might be TRBD1 (6 bases). Trimming stripped 4 bases from V and 11 bases from J, with 20 bases between. The CDR3 is 14 residues long. CDR1 and CDR2 from the germline V gene are SEHNR and FQNEAQ (reference sequence). CDR3 bases: TGTGCCAGCAGCTCAAGGGGGACGGACAATGAGCAGTACTTC. Encoded protein: CASSSRGTDNEQYF.

This rearrangement joins TRBV7-2 to TRBJ1-2; D is perhaps TRBD1 (5 bases). This CDR3 is built from 16 residues. The V and J ends lost 2 bases and 3 bases respectively, with 16 bases between them. Germline V gives CDR1 SGHTA, CDR2 FQGNSA. CDR3 amino acids: CASSLSKRGGDYGYTF. The CDR3 region has the DNA TGTGCCAGCAGCTTATCCAAACGGGGAGGGGACTATGGCTACACCTTC.

The chain has TRBV29-1 and TRBJ2-5; the match to TRBD1 covers 9 bases. V lost 5 bases to trimming and J lost 2 bases; unmatched junction nucleotides: 3. CDR1 is SQVTM and CDR2 is ANQGSEA in the germline V gene. The CDR3 has 13 amino acids. DNA of the CDR3: TGCAGCGTTTTTGGGACAGGGCAAGAGACCCAGTACTTC. Encoded protein: CSVFGTGQETQYF.

The chain uses TRBV6-2 or TRBV6-3 and TRBJ2-7, with 8 bases fitting TRBD2. The CDR3 is 18 residues long. V gave up 5 bases and J gave up 0 bases; unmatched junction bases: 15. The germline V gene has CDR1 MNHEY and CDR2 SVGEGT. The CDR3 reads CASSPFHYGAGDSYEQYF. CDR3 nucleotide sequence: TGTGCCAGCAGTCCCTTCCACTACGGAGCGGGGGACTCCTACGAGCAGTACTTC.

This clonotype occurred many times. V usage is TRBV15 and J usage is TRBJ2-7, with a tentative D call TRBD2 (5 bases). CDR1 is LNHNV, CDR2 YYDKDF, per germline (reference sequence). CDR3 length: 13 amino acids. V lost 3 bases to trimming and J lost 0 bases, with 6 bases between them. The CDR3 DNA follows: TGTGCCACCAGCAGCGGGATCTCCTACGAGCAGTACTTC. Encoded protein: CATSSGISYEQYF.